Listed below are T cell receptor beta chains from one sample, sequenced in a study of blood T cell repertoires in COVID-19. Assay: immunoSEQ multiplex PCR; the TCRdb copy retains only in-frame clones and omits some. Of roughly 300,000 clones listed, over 70% are singletons. Sequenced: peripheral blood. The receptors here all came from a woman between 45 and 60 years old with acute or convalescent COVID-19. CDR3s include the opening cysteine and the closing phenylalanine or tryptophan. A D gene is named only where the DNA matches it firmly. Not all rows give a size; the values are once, few, many and, for expanded clones, a class.

>TRBV6-5|TRBJ1-1|NA|NA
TGTGCCAGCAGTTACAAGACGGACAGGAACACTGAAGCTTTCTTT
CASSYKTDRNTEAFF
>TRBV19|TRBJ2-7|NA|TRBD1
TGTGCCAGTAGTGGTCCGGGACAGGGTAGCTACGAGCAGTACTTC
CASSGPGQGSYEQYF
>TRBV24-1|TRBJ2-4|NA|TRBD1
TGTGCCACCAGTGATACCGGACAGGGGGGTGACATTCAGTACTTC
CATSDTGQGGDIQYF
>TRBV27|TRBJ2-5|NA|NA
TGTGCCAGCAGTTTTCGACAAGGAGAGACCCAGTACTTC
CASSFRQGETQYF
>TRBV12-3/TRBV12-4|TRBJ2-5|NA|NA
TGTGCCAGCAGTATAAAAGAGACCCAGTACTTC
CASSIKETQYF
>TRBV7-2|TRBJ2-1|NA|TRBD2
TGTGCCAGCAGCTTAGAGGGAGCGGGGATAGTGAATGAGCAGTTCTTC
CASSLEGAGIVNEQFF
>TRBV23-1|TRBJ1-5|NA|TRBD1
TGCGCCAGCAGTCAATCCGGGACAGAGGGCCAGCCCCAGCATTTT
CASSQSGTEGQPQHF
>TRBV11-1|TRBJ2-3|NA|NA
TGTGCCAGCAGCTCACTCACAGGGTTTGGCACAGATACGCAGTATTTT
CASSSLTGFGTDTQYF
>TRBV27|TRBJ2-7|NA|TRBD2
TGTGCCAGCAGTTTATCCCTAGCGGTTTACGAGCAGTACTTC
CASSLSLAVYEQYF
>TRBV6-5|TRBJ1-2|NA|NA
TGTGCCAGCAGTCCAGGCCCTAACTATGGCTACACCTTC
CASSPGPNYGYTF
>TRBV30|TRBJ1-1|NA|NA
TGTGCCTGGAGTGTGGGGAGTCCAAGGATCACTGAAGCTTTCTTT
CAWSVGSPRITEAFF
>TRBV18|TRBJ2-6|once|NA
TGTGCCAGCTCTCCAGAATGGAGCTCTGGGGCCAACGTCCTGACTTTC
CASSPEWSSGANVLTF
>TRBV5-6|TRBJ2-1|NA|NA
TGTGCCAGCAGCTTGTTACTAGATACTACCTACAATGAGCAGTTCTTC
CASSLLLDTTYNEQFF
>TRBV5-4|TRBJ1-1|NA|NA
TGTGCCAGCAGCTTGGTCGCCAGGCTAGGGGGGAACACTGAAGCTTTCTTT
CASSLVARLGGNTEAFF
>TRBV11-2|TRBJ1-2|NA|NA
TGTGCCAGCAGCTTATATACAGGTCTGGGGTATGGCTACACCTTC
CASSLYTGLGYGYTF
>TRBV7-9|TRBJ1-2|NA|NA
TGTGCCAGCAGCTTAGCGACAGACTATGGCTACACCTTC
CASSLATDYGYTF
>TRBV9|TRBJ2-1|NA|TRBD1
TGTGCCAGCAGCGCGCCCCGGGACAGGGAACCCCCCTCCTACAATGAGCAGTTCTTC
CASSAPRDREPPSYNEQFF
>TRBV2|TRBJ1-5|NA|NA
TGTGCCAGCAGTGAAAATCTGGCTAGCAATCAGCCCCAGCATTTT
CASSENLASNQPQHF
>TRBV5-1|TRBJ1-5|few|TRBD1
TGCGCCAGCAGCCTCACAGGGGGTGGCAATCAGCCCCAGCATTTT
CASSLTGGGNQPQHF
>TRBV11-2|TRBJ2-5|NA|TRBD2
TGTGCCAGCCGACTAGCGGGCAGCGAGACCCAGTACTTC
CASRLAGSETQYF
>TRBV5-1|TRBJ2-3|NA|TRBD1
TGCGCCAGCAGCCCCCGGGACAGGGGTGCAGATACGCAGTATTTT
CASSPRDRGADTQYF
>TRBV12-3/TRBV12-4|TRBJ1-5|NA|NA
TGTGCCAGCAGTACAAATCAAAATCAGCCCCAGCATTTT
CASSTNQNQPQHF
>TRBV5-4|TRBJ2-2|NA|NA
TGTGCCAGCAGCGAGGCCGGGACTGGGAACACCGGGGAGCTGTTTTTT
CASSEAGTGNTGELFF
>TRBV7-9|TRBJ2-3|NA|TRBD1
TGTGCCAGCAGCTTATCCCTCCAGGGGGCATCAGATACGCAGTATTTT
CASSLSLQGASDTQYF
>TRBV3-1/TRBV3-2|TRBJ1-4|NA|NA
TGTGCCAGCAGCCATACTAGGACTAATGAAAAACTGTTTTTT
CASSHTRTNEKLFF
>TRBV6-2/TRBV6-3|TRBJ2-2|NA|NA
TGTGCCAGCAGCCAATTGGACAGCCAACATTGGGACACCGGGGAGCTGTTTTTT
CASSQLDSQHWDTGELFF
>TRBV29-1|TRBJ1-4|NA|TRBD1
TGCAGCGTTACCGGGACAGCAACTAATGAAAAACTGTTTTTT
CSVTGTATNEKLFF
>TRBV5-1|TRBJ2-1|NA|TRBD2
TGCGCCAGCAGCACGACCGGGACTAGCGGGAATTTGGAACATGAGCAGTTCTTC
CASSTTGTSGNLEHEQFF
>TRBV30|TRBJ2-1|NA|TRBD2
TGTGCCTGGAGACCGCGACTAGCGGGGCTCTACAATGAGCAGTTCTTC
CAWRPRLAGLYNEQFF
>TRBV10-2|TRBJ1-3|NA|NA
TGCGCCAGCAGTCCTAAGAACACCATATATTTT
CASSPKNTIYF
>TRBV10-3|TRBJ1-1|NA|NA
TGTGCCATCAGTGAGCCGGGGGGGGCGGTCACTGAAGCTTTCTTT
CAISEPGGAVTEAFF
>TRBV11-3|TRBJ1-3|NA|NA
TGTGCCAGCAGCTTTGGTGGCAGGGACTCTGGAAACACCATATATTTT
CASSFGGRDSGNTIYF
>TRBV9|TRBJ2-3|NA|NA
TGTGCCAGCAGCGTAGCCCCACACGGAGGGGTAGATACGCAGTATTTT
CASSVAPHGGVDTQYF
>TRBV6-2/TRBV6-3|TRBJ2-7|NA|NA
TGTGCCAGCAGTACGACTAGGGGGGGCTACGAGCAGTACTTC
CASSTTRGGYEQYF
>TRBV10-3|TRBJ1-2|NA|NA
TGTGCCATCAGCAGACCCTGGGACACCTTACACTATGGCTACACCTTC
CAISRPWDTLHYGYTF
>TRBV28|TRBJ1-2|many|NA
TGTGCCAGCAGTTTTGAGTCCTATGGCTACACCTTC
CASSFESYGYTF
>TRBV3-1/TRBV3-2|TRBJ1-1|NA|TRBD1
TGTGCCAGCAGCCCCCTAGGACAGGGCTCTGAAGCTTTCTTT
CASSPLGQGSEAFF
>TRBV12-3/TRBV12-4|TRBJ2-3|NA|NA
TGTGCCAGCAGTTTGGACACCTATGATACGCAGTATTTT
CASSLDTYDTQYF
>TRBV11-2|TRBJ2-3|NA|NA
TGTGCCAGCAGCTCTGAGGGAACGCAGTATTTT
CASSSEGTQYF
>TRBV9|TRBJ1-1|NA|NA
TGTGCCAGCAGCCCCAGGTACGGGAACACTGAAGCTTTCTTT
CASSPRYGNTEAFF
>TRBV5-1|TRBJ1-3|NA|NA
TGCGCCAGCAGCACGGGGGGACAAGGAAACACCATATATTTT
CASSTGGQGNTIYF
>TRBV5-1|TRBJ1-1|NA|NA
TGCGCCAGCAGCTTGGACCCGACAGGATCGAACACTGAAGCTTTCTTT
CASSLDPTGSNTEAFF
>TRBV14|TRBJ1-4|NA|TRBD1
TGTGCCAGCAGCCCCCGTGTGGGACAGTGGGATGAAAAACTGTTTTTT
CASSPRVGQWDEKLFF
>TRBV5-1|TRBJ2-7|once|TRBD1
TGCGCCAGCAGCATCGGGACAGGGGGCGCGAGGACCGAGCAGTACTTC
CASSIGTGGARTEQYF
>TRBV30|TRBJ2-5|few|NA
TGTGCCTGGAGGGGTCAGGACGGGGACCAAGAGACCCAGTACTTC
CAWRGQDGDQETQYF
>TRBV9|TRBJ2-2|NA|NA
TGTGCCAGCAGCGTAGGGGGGACATCGAACACCGGGGAGCTGTTTTTT
CASSVGGTSNTGELFF
>TRBV3-1/TRBV3-2|TRBJ2-1|NA|TRBD2
TGTGCCAGCAGCCAGGGCCTAGCGGCCGAGCAGTTCTTC
CASSQGLAAEQFF
>TRBV24-1|TRBJ2-1|NA|TRBD2
TGTGCCACCAGTGCCTGGACTAGCGGACAATGGGAGCAGTTCTTC
CATSAWTSGQWEQFF
>TRBV6-4|TRBJ1-2|NA|NA
TGTGCCAGCAGTGACTCCTCGGGGAACTATGGCTACACCTTC
CASSDSSGNYGYTF
>TRBV2|TRBJ1-4|NA|TRBD1
TGTGCCAGCAGCGGGGACAGGGGAATTAATGAAAAACTGTTTTTT
CASSGDRGINEKLFF
>TRBV13|TRBJ1-1|NA|NA
TGTGCCAGCTATCCGCGGGATTTGAACACTGAAGCTTTCTTT
CASYPRDLNTEAFF
>TRBV7-9|TRBJ1-1|NA|NA
TGTGCCAGCAGGCCCACCCAGGGAACTGAAGCTTTCTTT
CASRPTQGTEAFF
>TRBV6-5|TRBJ1-1|few|NA
TGTGCCAGCAGTTACGCAGGGGTCCCTGAAGCTTTCTTT
CASSYAGVPEAFF